Listed here are 18 T cell receptor beta chains from one sample, sequenced in a study of control samples from healthy donors and cancer patients. This table comes from immunoSEQ multiplex PCR, and its TCRdb copy is limited to in-frame clones, with some not included. Among around 80,000 clones listed, around 87% were seen once. The sequencing input was blood. The receptor set was obtained from a man aged 50 to 60 in good health.

The J gene is TRBJ1-3, the V gene TRBV7-2; D unclear. This CDR3 has 15 amino acids. CDR1 and CDR2 from the germline V gene are SGHTA and FQGNSA. The V end was cut by 1 base, the J end by 0 bases, with 7 bases between. The CDR3 DNA reads as TGTGCCAGCAGCTTAGACCCCGGCTCTGGAAACACCATATATTTT. This translates into CASSLDPGSGNTIYF.

In nucleotides, the CDR3 is TGTGCCTGGAGTGTCGGACAGGGCTCCTACGAGCAGTACTTC. Translation gives CAWSVGQGSYEQYF. This chain connects TRBV30 to TRBJ2-7; 8 nucleotides align to TRBD1. CDR3 length: 14 amino acids. V lost 0 bases, J lost 0 bases, and 1 base stayed unmatched. The V gene's germline CDR1 is GTSNPN and CDR2 SVGIG (reference sequence).

The chain has TRBV9 and TRBJ1-2, with 10 bases aligning to TRBD1. V trimming: 4 bases; J trimming: 4 bases; junction bases outside the gene matches: 4. Per the germline V gene, CDR1 is SGDLS and CDR2 is YYNGEE. The CDR3 consists of 14 residues. In DNA form, the CDR3 reads TGTGCCAGCAGCCGACAGGGGGCAGGCTATGGCTACACCTTC. Translating it yields CASSRQGAGYGYTF.

The CDR3 nucleotides are TGTGCCAGCAGTTCTTGGACAGGGGGCGGCAATTCACCCCTCCACTTT. Translating gives CASSSWTGGGNSPLHF. This chain uses TRBV27 with TRBJ1-6; 11 nucleotides agree with TRBD1. Germline assignment: CDR1 MNHEY and CDR2 SMNVEV (reference sequence). There are 16 residues in the CDR3. The J segment lost 7 bases and the V segment lost 4 bases, leaving 6 bases of the junction unmatched.

This chain uses TRBV19 with TRBJ1-5; D is uncertain. Deletions cut 1 base from V and 4 bases from J, with 11 bases between. The CDR3 is 15 amino acids. Germline CDR1 is LNHDA and CDR2 is SQIVND (reference sequence). Here the CDR3 reads CASSIVVALNQPQHF. CDR3 bases: TGTGCCAGTAGTATAGTGGTGGCACTAAATCAGCCCCAGCATTTT.

This chain joins TRBV7-3 and TRBJ2-6; no clear D gene. The length of the CDR3 is 15 residues. Trimming shortened V by 1 base and J by 1 base, and 5 bases separated the two germline ends. Germline V gene data show CDR1 as SGHTA and CDR2 as FQGTGA. CDR3 region: CASSLIGSGANVLTF. DNA for the CDR3: TGTGCCAGCAGCTTAATAGGATCTGGGGCCAACGTCCTGACTTTC. Using reference TRBV7-3 and TRBJ2-6 for the parts outside the CDR3, the full variable domain is GAGVSQTPSNKVTEKGKYVELRCDPISGHTALYWYRQSLGQGPEFLIYFQGTGAADDSGLPNDRFFAVRPEGSVSTLKIQRTERGDSAVYLCASSLIGSGANVLTFGAGSRLTVL.

The rearrangement joins TRBV9 to TRBJ2-7, with D possibly matching TRBD2 (6 bases). Germline V CDR1 and CDR2: SGDLS, YYNGEE. Trimming shortened V by 4 bases and J by 0 bases, and 14 bases separated the two germline ends. The CDR3 covers 15 residues. CDR3 protein: CASSFSGTSSYEQYF. The CDR3 DNA reads TGTGCCAGCAGCTTTAGCGGTACTAGCTCCTACGAGCAGTACTTC.

The rearrangement links TRBV19 to TRBJ2-3; the match to TRBD2 covers 12 bases. CDR3 length: 18 residues. Germline-derived CDR1 and CDR2 are LNHDA and SQIVND (reference sequence). The V gene end was trimmed by 5 bases and the J gene end by 5 bases; junction bases not matched to a gene: 14. The CDR3 here is CASSPLGASGRAEDTQYF. In nucleotides, the CDR3 is TGTGCCAGTAGTCCCCTTGGGGCTAGCGGGAGGGCCGAAGATACGCAGTATTTT.

V usage is TRBV6-5 and J usage is TRBJ1-4; 11 nucleotides agree with TRBD1. Per the germline V gene, CDR1 is MNHEY and CDR2 is SVGAGI. This CDR3 is 15 amino acids long. Trimming cost V 4 bases and J 12 bases; bases outside gene matches: 10. CDR3 nucleotide sequence: TGTGCCAGCAGTTCTTATGGGACAGGGGGAGTCCAACTGTTTTTT. Its protein is CASSSYGTGGVQLFF.

The V gene is TRBV6-2 or TRBV6-3, the J gene TRBJ1-2, with 9 bases identical to TRBD1. Losses at the gene ends were 2 bases for V and 0 bases for J; bases not matched to a gene: 4. In germline, CDR1 is MNHEY, CDR2 SVGEGT. This CDR3 has 16 amino acids. The CDR3 DNA reads TGTGCCAGCAGTTACCCTGGGGACAGGGCTAACTATGGCTACACCTTC. It specifies CASSYPGDRANYGYTF.

This clone showed up just a few times. The rearrangement links TRBV14 to TRBJ2-2; D unclear. The germline V gene has CDR1 SGHDN and CDR2 FVKESK. CDR3 length: 14 amino acids. The V end lost 3 bases, the J end lost 5 bases, and 10 bases lay between the germline ends. The CDR3 sequence: CASSQDLGTGELFF. Here the CDR3 DNA reads TGTGCCAGCAGCCAGGACCTGGGGACCGGGGAGCTGTTTTTT.

Only one count was recorded for this clone. The V gene is TRBV2, the J gene TRBJ2-3; 7 nucleotides match TRBD2. The junction had 7 bases not matched to a gene; V was cut back by 5 bases and J by 2 bases. This CDR3 has 15 residues. The germline V gene encodes CDR1 SNHLY and CDR2 FYNNEI. CDR3: CASSNLAAYTDTQYF. Written as DNA, the CDR3 is TGTGCCAGCAGTAACCTAGCGGCGTACACAGATACGCAGTATTTT.

The V call is TRBV3-1 (or the pseudogene TRBV3-2), the J call TRBJ2-5, with a possible D match to TRBD2 (7 bases). CDR1 and CDR2 (germline): LGHDT, YNNKEL (reference sequence). The CDR3 totals 14 residues. V was shortened by 8 bases and J by 2 bases, with 15 bases between the two germline ends. CDR3 region: CASGRGGVQETQYF. The DNA for the CDR3 is TGTGCCAGCGGGAGAGGGGGGGTACAAGAGACCCAGTACTTC.

The chain couples TRBV30 to TRBJ2-7; 16 nucleotides agree with TRBD2. CDR1 is GTSNPN, CDR2 SVGIG, per germline (reference sequence). The CDR3 is 16 residues long. With 1 base clipped from V and 4 bases from J, the junction kept 4 bases outside the gene matches. The CDR3 coding sequence is TGTGCCTGGAGTGCCCCGGGACTAGCGGGAGGGTACGAGCAGTACTTC. Translating it yields CAWSAPGLAGGYEQYF.

The V call is TRBV9, the J call TRBJ1-2, with TRBD1 identical over 9 bases. With 4 bases clipped from V and 3 bases from J, the junction kept 4 bases outside the gene matches. Germline assignment: CDR1 SGDLS and CDR2 YYNGEE. The CDR3 runs 14 residues. The CDR3 spells CASSPTGGYYGYTF. CDR3 bases: TGTGCCAGCAGCCCTACAGGGGGCTACTATGGCTACACCTTC.

The gene calls are TRBV13 and TRBJ1-2; 7 bases map to TRBD1. Germline-derived CDR1 and CDR2 are PRHDT and FYEKMQ (reference sequence). V dropped 4 bases and J dropped 7; count of bases not matched to a gene: 12. This CDR3 is 15 amino acids long. The CDR3 DNA reads as TGTGCCAGCAGCTCCTTCCGACAGGGTGGTGGTGGCTACACCTTC. Its protein is CASSSFRQGGGGYTF.

The CDR3 loop reads CASSSTFNSPLHF. The CDR3 coding sequence is TGCGCCAGCAGCTCCACGTTCAATTCACCCCTCCACTTT. The V call is TRBV5-1, the J call TRBJ1-6; D remains ambiguous. Looked up from germline, CDR1 is SGHRS and CDR2 is YFSETQ. V gave up 3 bases and J gave up 7 bases, with 8 bases separating them. CDR3 length: 13 residues.

This chain uses TRBV9 with TRBJ1-2, with D possibly being TRBD1 (5 bases). The CDR3 length is 13 residues. V lost 0 bases and J 3 bases, leaving 6 bases between the germline ends. Germline V gives CDR1 SGDLS, CDR2 YYNGEE. CDR3 in amino acids: CASSVEGHYGYTF. For the CDR3, the DNA is TGTGCCAGCAGCGTAGAGGGGCACTATGGCTACACCTTC.